Listed below are T cell receptor beta chains from one sample, sequenced in a study of cytomegalovirus exposure and HLA in healthy donors. The protocol was immunoSEQ multiplex PCR, while the TCRdb copy is restricted to in-frame clones and leaves out a portion. Here the sample spans roughly 100,000 clones, roughly a tenth being singletons. Sequencing input: PBMCs. These receptors were collected from a man aged 35 to 55 in good health and CMV-seropositive. CDR3s include the opening cysteine and the closing phenylalanine or tryptophan. Each record gives: V gene, CDR3 length, J gene, CDR3 protein.

V: TRBV7-3
length: 18
J: TRBJ1-1
CDR3: CASSLTPFSQGRSTEAFF

V: TRBV6-6
length: 13
J: TRBJ2-7
CDR3: CASSYVGLLEQYF

V: TRBV28
length: 14
J: TRBJ2-7
CDR3: CASSLGLSSYEQYF

V: TRBV7-9
length: 14
J: TRBJ1-1
CDR3: CASSLSVGNTEAFF

V: TRBV6-4
length: 18
J: NA
CDR3: CAIRVRDREKLENDEQYF

V: TRBV4-3
length: 16
J: TRBJ2-1
CDR3: CASSHEYGERYNEQFF

V: TRBV27
length: 15
J: TRBJ1-1
CDR3: CASSLMPGGGGEAFF

V: TRBV11-2
length: 14
J: TRBJ2-7
CDR3: CASRYQRQGGEQYF

V: TRBV6-5
length: 14
J: TRBJ1-1
CDR3: CASTETDRVTEAFF

V: TRBV27
length: 16
J: TRBJ2-1
CDR3: CASSLFPSGRGNEQFF

V: TRBV9
length: 15
J: TRBJ1-1
CDR3: CASSEVLDGGPEAFF

V: TRBV9
length: 17
J: TRBJ2-2
CDR3: CASSESGTATNTGELFF

V: TRBV7-2
length: 18
J: TRBJ2-3
CDR3: CASSLTLFREGRGDTQYF

V: TRBV6-6
length: 16
J: TRBJ2-6
CDR3: CASSYDGSFGANVLTF

V: TRBV7-9
length: 15
J: TRBJ2-2
CDR3: CASSFRVANTGELFF

V: TRBV10-2
length: 16
J: TRBJ1-5
CDR3: CASSESQGGLNQPQHF

V: TRBV6-4
length: 15
J: TRBJ2-7
CDR3: CASRTYGTRSNEQYF

V: TRBV4-1
length: 13
J: TRBJ1-1
CDR3: CASSQRVNYEAFF

V: TRBV11-2
length: 18
J: TRBJ2-5
CDR3: CASSLGHFDSWYQETQYF

V: TRBV14
length: 16
J: TRBJ2-3
CDR3: CASSLSYRERPDTQYF

V: TRBV6-5
length: 14
J: TRBJ2-5
CDR3: CASSYSGHQETQYF

V: TRBV2
length: 15
J: TRBJ1-3
CDR3: CASSEAAGGRNTIYF

V: TRBV27
length: 17
J: TRBJ2-3
CDR3: CASSRRGLAGVTDTQYF

V: TRBV6-6
length: 15
J: TRBJ2-1
CDR3: CASTLLLSGSNEQFF

V: TRBV19
length: 15
J: TRBJ2-7
CDR3: CASSVLSGSFYEQYF